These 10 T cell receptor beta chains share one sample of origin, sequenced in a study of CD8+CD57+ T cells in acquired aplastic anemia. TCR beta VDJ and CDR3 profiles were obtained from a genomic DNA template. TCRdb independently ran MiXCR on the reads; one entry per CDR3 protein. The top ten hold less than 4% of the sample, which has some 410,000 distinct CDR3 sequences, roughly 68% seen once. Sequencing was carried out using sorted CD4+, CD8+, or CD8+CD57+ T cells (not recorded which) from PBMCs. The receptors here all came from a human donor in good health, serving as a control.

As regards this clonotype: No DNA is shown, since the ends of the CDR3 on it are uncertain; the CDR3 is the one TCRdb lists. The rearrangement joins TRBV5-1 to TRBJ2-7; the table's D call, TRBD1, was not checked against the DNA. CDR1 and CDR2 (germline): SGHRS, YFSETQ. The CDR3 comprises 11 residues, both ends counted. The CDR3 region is CASSVAGGNNF.

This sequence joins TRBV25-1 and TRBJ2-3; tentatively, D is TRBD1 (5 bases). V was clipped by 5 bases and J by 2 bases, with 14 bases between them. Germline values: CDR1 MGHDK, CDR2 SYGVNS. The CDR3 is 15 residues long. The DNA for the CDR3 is TGTGCCAGCAGTCAAGGGGTACTATTCACAGATACGCAGTATTTT. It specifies CASSQGVLFTDTQYF.

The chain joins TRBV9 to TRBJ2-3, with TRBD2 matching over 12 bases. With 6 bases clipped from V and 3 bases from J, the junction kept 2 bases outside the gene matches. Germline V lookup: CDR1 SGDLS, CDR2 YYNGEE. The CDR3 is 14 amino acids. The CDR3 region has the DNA TGTGCCAGCACCGGGACTAGCGGGACAGATACGCAGTATTTT. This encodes CASTGTSGTDTQYF.

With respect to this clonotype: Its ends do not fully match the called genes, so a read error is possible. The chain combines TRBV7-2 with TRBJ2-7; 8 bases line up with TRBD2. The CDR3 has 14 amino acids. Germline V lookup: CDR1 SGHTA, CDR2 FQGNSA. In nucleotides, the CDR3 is TGTGCCAGCAGCTTAGCGTTAACTAGCGGCCCGGATACGTTC. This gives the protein CASSLALTSGPDTF.

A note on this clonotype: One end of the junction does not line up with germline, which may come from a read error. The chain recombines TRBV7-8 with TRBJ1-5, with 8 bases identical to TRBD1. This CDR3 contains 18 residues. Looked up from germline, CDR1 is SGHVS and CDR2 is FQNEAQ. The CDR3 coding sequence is TGTGCCAGCAGTTTAGCCGGGACAGGTCCCCCTCGTAATCAGCCCCAGCATTTT. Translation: CASSLAGTGPPRNQPQHF.

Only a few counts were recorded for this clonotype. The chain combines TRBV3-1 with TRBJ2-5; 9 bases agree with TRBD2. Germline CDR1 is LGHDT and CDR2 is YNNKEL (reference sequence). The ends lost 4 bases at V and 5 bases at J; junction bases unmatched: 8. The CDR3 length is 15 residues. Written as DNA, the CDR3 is TGTGCCAGCAGCCCCTACTTTAGCGGGGGTGAGACCCAGTACTTC. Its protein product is CASSPYFSGGETQYF.

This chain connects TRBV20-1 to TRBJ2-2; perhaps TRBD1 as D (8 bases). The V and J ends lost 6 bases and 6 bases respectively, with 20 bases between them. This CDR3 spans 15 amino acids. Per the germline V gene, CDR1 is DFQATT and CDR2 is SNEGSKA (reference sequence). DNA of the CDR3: TGCAGTGCCCACCGGGGGGCAGGGGGCCCCGGGGAGCTGTTTTTT. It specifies CSAHRGAGGPGELFF.

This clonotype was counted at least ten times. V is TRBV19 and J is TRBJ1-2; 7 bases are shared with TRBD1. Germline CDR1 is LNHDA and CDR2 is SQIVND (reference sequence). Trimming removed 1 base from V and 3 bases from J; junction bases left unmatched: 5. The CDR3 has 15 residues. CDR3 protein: CASSIVGQEYYGYTF. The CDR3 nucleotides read TGTGCCAGTAGTATAGTCGGACAGGAATACTATGGCTACACCTTC.

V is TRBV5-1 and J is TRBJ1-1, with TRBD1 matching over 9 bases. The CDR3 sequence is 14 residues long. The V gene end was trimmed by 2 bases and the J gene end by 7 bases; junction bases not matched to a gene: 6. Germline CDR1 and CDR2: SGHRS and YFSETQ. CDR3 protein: CASSFGQGNYEAFF. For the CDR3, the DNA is TGCGCCAGCAGCTTCGGACAGGGGAACTATGAAGCTTTCTTT.

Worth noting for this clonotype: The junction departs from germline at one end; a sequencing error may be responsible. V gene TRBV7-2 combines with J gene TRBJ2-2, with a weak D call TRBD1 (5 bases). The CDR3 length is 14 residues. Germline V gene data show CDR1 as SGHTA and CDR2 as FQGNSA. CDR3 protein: CASSRISGSGELFF. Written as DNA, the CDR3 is TGTGCTAGCAGCCGTATATCAGGGTCCGGGGAGCTGTTTTTT.